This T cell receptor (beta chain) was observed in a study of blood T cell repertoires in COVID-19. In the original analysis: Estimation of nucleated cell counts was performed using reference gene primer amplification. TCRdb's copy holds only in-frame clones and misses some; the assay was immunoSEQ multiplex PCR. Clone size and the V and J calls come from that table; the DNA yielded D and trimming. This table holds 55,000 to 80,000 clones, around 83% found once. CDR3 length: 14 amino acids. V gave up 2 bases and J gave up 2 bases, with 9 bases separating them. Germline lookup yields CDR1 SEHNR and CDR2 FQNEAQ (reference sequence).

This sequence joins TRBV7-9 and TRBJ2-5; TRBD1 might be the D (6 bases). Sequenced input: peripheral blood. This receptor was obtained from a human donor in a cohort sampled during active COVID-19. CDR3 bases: TGTGCCAGCAGCTTAACAGGGCGACAAGAGACCCAGTACTTC. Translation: CASSLTGRQETQYF.